This TCR beta chain was captured by sequencing in a study of blood T cell repertoires in COVID-19. Repertoires were generated with immunoSEQ multiplex PCR, while TCRdb's copy carries only in-frame clones and drops some. The table includes approximately 210,000 clones, approximately 90% detected once. Seattle's cohort entered during active infection and was followed longitudinally. The CDR3 loop spans 13 amino acids. Trimming left V 4 bases short and J 5 bases short, with 9 bases between. Germline V lookup: CDR1 SGHNT, CDR2 YYREEE (reference sequence). The sample was peripheral blood. This chain connects TRBV5-4 to TRBJ1-4, with D perhaps matching TRBD1 (6 bases). The receptor comes from a man aged 45-60 years with COVID-19, enrolled during active disease. CDR3 in amino acids: CASSIRGNEKLFF. The CDR3 coding sequence is TGTGCCAGCAGCATCAGGGGAAATGAAAAACTGTTTTTT.